The 20 T cell receptor beta chains in this list originate from one sample, sequenced in a study of OX40 agonist ivuxolimab in advanced cancers. Produced via immunoSEQ multiplex PCR; TCRdb's table is partial and in-frame only. Of roughly 58,000 clones in the sample, around four fifths were seen once. The sample here was CD4+ or CD8+ T cells sorted from blood, taken in a trial of the OX40 agonist ivuxolimab. These receptors originate from an adult with an advanced solid tumor such as melanoma, head and neck, liver or kidney cancer.

The rearrangement joins TRBV10-3 to TRBJ2-2; D possibly matches TRBD1 or TRBD2 (5 bases each). The CDR3 loop spans 15 amino acids. Germline CDR1 reads ENHRY; CDR2 reads SYGVKD. The ends were cut back, 3 bases at V and 5 bases at J, with 13 bases in the middle. The CDR3 sequence: CAISDVGAKTGELFF. CDR3 coding DNA: TGTGCCATCAGTGATGTCGGGGCAAAGACCGGGGAGCTGTTTTTT.

The rearrangement joins TRBV5-1 to TRBJ2-5; 9 bases line up with TRBD2. V was pared by 3 bases and J by 5 bases, with 5 bases of the junction left unmatched. The CDR3 runs to 14 residues. Germline CDR1 reads SGHRS; CDR2 reads YFSETQ. The CDR3 DNA is TGCGCCAGCAGCTGGGCTAGCGGGATCGAGACCCAGTACTTC. Translation: CASSWASGIETQYF.

The rearrangement joins TRBV5-1 to TRBJ2-7, with 10 bases fitting TRBD1. After removal of 0 bases from V and 5 bases from J, the junction contained 2 bases not matched to a gene. The CDR3 spans 14 residues. CDR1 is SGHRS and CDR2 is YFSETQ in the germline V gene. The CDR3 here is CASSLGGTGDEQYF. The CDR3 bases are TGCGCCAGCAGCTTGGGGGGGACAGGGGACGAGCAGTACTTC.

The CDR3 is CAWSVTVSYEQYF. Written as DNA, the CDR3 is TGTGCCTGGAGTGTCACAGTAAGCTACGAGCAGTACTTC. The chain carries TRBV30 and TRBJ2-7; D gene ambiguous. This CDR3 is 13 amino acids long. Looked up from germline, CDR1 is GTSNPN and CDR2 is SVGIG (reference sequence). The V end was cut by 0 bases, the J end by 3 bases, with 9 bases between.

This clone has more than one count but fewer than ten. The chain is built from TRBV27 and TRBJ1-1; D is unclear. This CDR3 spans 15 amino acids. Trimming shortened V by 3 bases and J by 1 base, and 12 bases separated the two germline ends. Germline values: CDR1 MNHEY, CDR2 SMNVEV (reference sequence). CDR3 sequence (DNA): TGTGCCAGCAGTTTTGCACGGGGAGGGAACACTGAAGCTTTCTTT. Amino acids: CASSFARGGNTEAFF.

The rearrangement uses TRBV30 and TRBJ2-2; D is possibly TRBD2 (5 bases). Germline loops: CDR1 GTSNPN, CDR2 SVGIG (reference sequence). V lost 2 bases and J 1 base, leaving 5 bases between the germline ends. The CDR3 sequence is 13 residues long. DNA for the CDR3: TGTGCCTGGAGTAGCGGGAACACCGGGGAGCTGTTTTTT. It encodes CAWSSGNTGELFF.

The V and J genes are TRBV4-1 and TRBJ1-3; the D gene is possibly TRBD1 (5 bases). The CDR3 is 15 amino acids. CDR1 MGHRA and CDR2 YSYEKL come from the germline V gene. Trimming removed 3 bases from V and 2 bases from J, with 11 bases in between. The CDR3 bases are TGCGCCAGCAGCCAGGGCAGGGAGCCTGGAAACACCATATATTTT. Translation: CASSQGREPGNTIYF.

The genes are TRBV5-1 and TRBJ1-1, with 7 bases identical to TRBD1. The J segment lost 1 base and the V segment lost 0 bases, leaving 3 bases of the junction unmatched. The CDR3 contains 15 residues. Germline V lookup: CDR1 SGHRS, CDR2 YFSETQ. CDR3 nucleotide sequence: TGCGCCAGCAGCTTGGACAGGGGCGGGAACACTGAAGCTTTCTTT. Its translation is CASSLDRGGNTEAFF. Together with reference TRBV5-1 and TRBJ1-1, the CDR3 gives the full variable domain: KAGVTQTPRYLIKTRGQQVTLSCSPISGHRSVSWYQQTPGQGLQFLFEYFSETQRNKGNFPGRFSGRQFSNSRSEMNVSTLELGDSALYLCASSLDRGGNTEAFFGQGTRLTVV.

The chain joins TRBV18 to TRBJ1-1; a possible D gene is TRBD1 (5 bases). The CDR3 runs to 14 residues. V was clipped by 3 bases and J by 1 base, with 9 bases between them. Germline-derived CDR1 and CDR2 are KGHSH and LQKENI. This chain's CDR3 is CASSPRGQNTEAFF. The CDR3 region has the DNA TGTGCCAGCTCACCTCGCGGACAGAACACTGAAGCTTTCTTT.

The genes are TRBV7-2 and TRBJ2-3; D remains ambiguous. This CDR3 region has 15 residues. CDR1 and CDR2 (germline): SGHTA, FQGNSA. Trimming removed 2 bases from V and 1 base from J, with 10 bases in between. CDR3 nucleotides: TGTGCCAGCAGCTTAAACGGACGGGGCACAGATACGCAGTATTTT. Residues: CASSLNGRGTDTQYF.

This chain connects TRBV30 to TRBJ2-7; 11 nucleotides match TRBD1. V was clipped by 5 bases and J by 7 bases; unmatched bases: 4. The CDR3 length is 12 residues. Germline-derived CDR1 and CDR2 are GTSNPN and SVGIG (reference sequence). The CDR3 DNA reads as TGTGCCTGGGGACAGGGGGCGCGTGAGCAGTACTTC. Residues: CAWGQGAREQYF.

The rearrangement links TRBV6-1 to TRBJ2-7; 10 bases are a match to TRBD2. This CDR3 spans 14 amino acids. Germline V gene lookup returns CDR1 MNHNS and CDR2 SASEGT. Trimming at V came to 4 bases and at J to 3 bases, leaving 3 bases not matched to a gene. The CDR3 DNA is TGTGCCAGCAGTGCCCGACTAGCGGGCTACGAGCAGTACTTC. Translation gives CASSARLAGYEQYF.

The chain joins TRBV6-5 to TRBJ2-2, with D perhaps TRBD1 (6 bases). Germline V lookup: CDR1 MNHEY, CDR2 SVGAGI. V was trimmed by 3 bases and J by 5 bases, leaving 13 bases between them. The CDR3 consists of 15 residues. CDR3 region: CASSYRQAVTGELFF. CDR3 sequence (DNA): TGTGCCAGCAGTTATAGACAGGCGGTAACCGGGGAGCTGTTTTTT.

The chain couples TRBV18 to TRBJ1-2; 7 bases fit TRBD1. From germline, CDR1 is KGHSH and CDR2 LQKENI. V gave up 1 base and J gave up 0 bases; unmatched junction bases: 11. The length of the CDR3 is 18 residues. The CDR3 is CASSPRAGQVPTNYGYTF. In nucleotides, the CDR3 is TGTGCCAGCTCACCACGGGCTGGACAGGTGCCCACTAACTATGGCTACACCTTC.

V gene TRBV11-2 combines with J gene TRBJ2-1, with 7 bases that match TRBD2. This CDR3 has 15 amino acids. Germline loops: CDR1 SGHAT, CDR2 FQNNGV. V lost 0 bases to trimming and J lost 6 bases; unmatched junction nucleotides: 5. The DNA of the CDR3 is TGTGCCAGCAGCTTAGATACCGGGAGGTCCAATGAGCAGTTCTTC. This encodes CASSLDTGRSNEQFF.

This chain links TRBV4-3 with TRBJ2-7, with a weak D call TRBD1 (5 bases). The CDR3 has 15 amino acids. CDR1 LGHNA and CDR2 YSLEER come from the germline V gene. The germline V and J ends were trimmed by 0 bases and 1 base, with 10 bases remaining between them. This CDR3 is CASSQDLTVSYEQYF. CDR3 nucleotides: TGCGCCAGCAGCCAAGATTTGACAGTATCCTACGAGCAGTACTTC.

The V call is TRBV5-1, the J call TRBJ2-2, with TRBD2 matching over 8 bases. CDR1 is SGHRS and CDR2 is YFSETQ in the germline V gene. The CDR3 sequence is 15 residues long. V lost 2 bases to trimming and J lost 4 bases; unmatched junction nucleotides: 4. This chain's CDR3 is CASSFTSGATGELFF. CDR3 nucleotides: TGCGCCAGCAGCTTCACTAGCGGAGCCACCGGGGAGCTGTTTTTT.

The chain has TRBV5-4 and TRBJ2-3, with D maybe TRBD2 (5 bases). The CDR3 is 14 residues long. V was shortened by 4 bases and J by 2 bases, with 11 bases between the two germline ends. Germline CDR1 is SGHNT and CDR2 is YYREEE (reference sequence). The CDR3 sequence is CASSPTRTTDTQYF. Here the CDR3 DNA reads TGTGCCAGCAGCCCTACTAGAACCACAGATACGCAGTATTTT.

This CDR3 is CASSRRGQGNEKLFF. The DNA for the CDR3 is TGTGCCAGCTCACGACGGGGACAGGGGAATGAAAAACTGTTTTTT. The genes are TRBV18 and TRBJ1-4, with TRBD1 identical over 10 bases. Losses at the gene ends were 4 bases for V and 5 bases for J; bases not matched to a gene: 4. The V gene's germline CDR1 is KGHSH and CDR2 LQKENI. This CDR3 contains 15 residues.

The chain carries TRBV11-2 and TRBJ2-2, with TRBD2 identical over 11 bases. There are 15 residues in the CDR3. After removal of 5 bases from V and 6 bases from J, the junction contained 5 bases not matched to a gene. Germline V gene sequence: CDR1 SGHAT, CDR2 FQNNGV. Here the CDR3 reads CASSPLAGEAGELFF. In DNA, the CDR3 is TGTGCCAGCAGCCCACTAGCGGGAGAGGCCGGGGAGCTGTTTTTT.